This T cell receptor beta chain is drawn from a study of cytomegalovirus exposure and HLA in healthy donors (TCRdb year 2017). Background on the whole study: In an earlier analysis of 550 to 750 of the donors, approximately 300 Gb of sequence data and roughly 100 million unique TCR beta sequences from 180 million or so T cells were reported. About 280 gigabases of sequencing data and 70 million to 85 million unique TCR sequences were included in an early release covering several hundred HLA-typed donors. Among the roughly 400 genotyped donors, more than 70% belonged to the genetic ancestry cluster associated with self-reported Caucasian donors. The aim of the study was to test whether cataloging public T cell receptors could identify signatures of past pathogen exposure. Using immunosequencing, the study profiled T cell repertoires from about 620 subjects and related those repertoires to cytomegalovirus serostatus. Along with the approximately 620-subject first cohort, a separate validation cohort of over a hundred different subjects was used. High-throughput TCR immunosequencing, statistical association of individual TCRs with disease status, and machine learning were combined to predict cytomegalovirus infection status. To study patterns of TCR occurrence, a later analysis re-analyzed previously published TCR beta repertoires from just over 650 donors and added high-resolution HLA genotyping. Rather than drawing on any new phenotypic data, the later analysis identified candidate immune exposures from TCR beta sequences and the way those sequences occurred across donors. In an earlier analysis of roughly 600 of the donors, high-throughput TCR beta sequencing was used to judge whether each TCR beta V gene segment behaved as functional or pseudogenic. Alongside the repertoire data, information on donor age, sex, ethnicity and CMV serostatus was compiled. In a later genetic analysis, genome-wide SNP genotypes for about 55% of the roughly 700 donors were used, and that subset was treated as a discovery cohort. Every discovery cohort repertoire had been produced on one sequencing platform. Class I and class II HLA loci were covered by the typing at four-digit resolution. Typing coverage differed by locus: A, B, C, DRB1 and DQB1 were typed in about 620-640 donors, DQA1 in approximately 520, DPA1 in roughly 590, and DPB1 in 472. Because of strong linkage in the cohort, roughly five DR-DQ haplotypes were treated as single units for association and clustering. Across some 400 genotyped donors of the cohort, an average of approximately 200,000 unique TCR beta nucleotide sequences per donor were sequenced, and about a sixth of those sequences were non-productive.

The method was the immunoSEQ multiplex PCR assay. The multiplex PCR relied on a mix of 60 forward primers for TCR Vbeta segments and 13 reverse primers for TCR Jbeta segments. A multiplex PCR assay on genomic DNA amplified the CDR3 region of rearranged TCR beta genes. On the Illumina HiSeq System, the amplified TCR beta libraries were sequenced as 87-base-pair reads. For the original study's pipeline: In a later analysis, some 80 million unique TCR beta chains were counted across the approximately 640 repertoires, and roughly 11 million of these chains were shared by at least two donors. Raw reads were error-corrected and collapsed into unique sequences with a nearest-neighbor algorithm that merged closely related sequences to remove PCR and sequencing errors. V, D and J gene segments were assigned by aligning CDR3 sequences to IMGT reference sequences. For a sequence to be retained, a match of at least six nucleotides to both a V gene segment and a J gene segment was required. Rearrangements were classified as productive when the CDR3 lacked stop codons and remained in frame with V and J, and all other rearrangements were classified as non-productive. CDR3 was defined according to IMGT convention as the region running from the second conserved V-encoded cysteine to the conserved J-encoded phenylalanine. The earlier analysis of 550 to 650 of the donors excluded any sequence lacking an unambiguous match to a single V gene segment. An earlier analysis of 587 of the donors called V segments functional above 56.7% productive rearrangements and segregating when the between-donor standard deviation exceeded 5%. To diagnose cytomegalovirus status from the catalog of TCR beta chain sequences, a statistical classification framework was built. V and J gene assignment, in a later analysis, came from comparing TCR nucleotide sequences with IMGT/GENE-DB human TR gene sequences. In a later analysis, CDR3 sequences and most-parsimonious VDJ recombination scenarios were assigned using the TCRdist pipeline. In a later analysis, each TCR beta chain was defined by its CDR3 amino acid sequence together with its V-gene family, and reads lacking a unique V-gene family were excluded. To address suspected cross-contamination and a sequencing artifact, a later analysis removed 450 to 700 highly shared, low-generation-probability nucleotide sequences. A later analysis calculated a clonal expansion index for each public chain from normalized within-repertoire ranks of inferred template counts. In a later analysis, generation probabilities were computed using a VDJ recombination model fitted to out-of-frame rearrangements, and the results were checked against IGoR. Hypergeometric tests were used in a later analysis to score TCR-TCR, TCR-HLA and TCR-CMV co-occurrence, with a repertoire-size bias correction applied to the TCR pairs. To estimate false discovery rates, a later analysis permuted the HLA or CMV assignments 20 times. In a later analysis, co-occurring TCRs were grouped with DBSCAN, and TCRdist sequence similarity was added when clustering was performed within HLA-allele-positive subsets. Repertoires with fewer than 30,000 or more than 120,000 public chains, plus five repertoires with anomalous nucleotide sharing, were excluded from co-occurrence clustering. Held by TCRdb, this immuneACCESS table contains in-frame sequences only and omits some clones. Under half of the omission traces to an unresolved V gene where checked; the cause of the rest is unknown. V, J and clone size derive from that table, while D and trimming were established from the DNA sequence. The sample includes over 100,000 clones, with 70% to 85% observed a single time. Together, the top ten hold around 3% of the sample.

Study-wide findings and limitations: In a later analysis, HLA-associated TCR beta chains showed more clonal expansion and lower generation probabilities than non-associated chains that were equally common. Most TCR sequences were observed very rarely across donors, whereas some public TCRs were present in many individuals. For the cohort, immune exposure information was limited to CMV serostatus. In a later analysis, several top co-occurrence clusters were reported to appear linked to parvovirus B19, influenza, CMV and Epstein-Barr virus. HLA typing was unavailable for some donors at each locus, so association tests used only the typed subset. Because the 87-base-pair reads could not distinguish some IMGT-functional V segments, including TRBV6-2 and TRBV6-3, those segments were excluded. According to a later genetic analysis, donors in an Asian-associated ancestry cluster had fewer N-insertions in productive TCRs than the approximately 650-donor mean. A cluster of highly shared sequence variants was judged likely to be a technical artifact of the sequencing pipeline. It was suggested by the authors that the approach could potentially be generalized to other disease states and immunological phenotypes. In an earlier analysis of fewer than 700 of the donors, most TCR beta V segments appeared in productive rearrangements about 90% or about 30% of the time, broadly matching IMGT annotations. In a later analysis, 15,000 to 20,000 TCR beta sequences were associated with specific HLA alleles at a false discovery rate of 0.05. The cohort was sequenced for TCR beta chains only, and without alpha or paired-chain data the features that could be detected were limited. Correlated functional status among segregating V segments might reflect linkage disequilibrium, but an unknown experimental factor could not be ruled out. An association between a missense DCLRE1C variant and V-gene and J-gene trimming of TCR beta chains was found in a later genetic analysis and replicated in an independent cohort. A further reported finding was that TCR beta sequences accurately predicted the HLA-A and HLA-B alleles for most subjects in the first cohort. The study gave a list of about 160 TCR beta chains associated with cytomegalovirus. Because counts were too low, fewer than 20 rarely observed V segments, including chromosome 9 orphons, were excluded from the earlier analysis of 500 to 700 of the donors. A few of the identified cytomegalovirus-associated TCR beta chains were confirmed in vitro to be specific for cytomegalovirus antigens. Most CMV-associated TCR beta chains appeared to be HLA-restricted in a later analysis, and the HLA associations seemed to be driven largely by CMV exposure. A later analysis found that TCR association rates varied across HLA loci, with DRB1 alleles showing the most associated TCRs and HLA-C alleles the fewest. Strong co-occurrence of HLA alleles, especially DR and DQ, made assigning TCR associations to individual alleles difficult. Sequencing depth was assumed to be roughly uniform across donors in the presence/absence analyses, though that assumption may not hold. In both the original and validation cohorts, the classifier was reported to diagnose cytomegalovirus status with high specificity and sensitivity.

About this clone itself: What this receptor recognizes is not known. No per-base quality is available; no much larger clone lies one base away.

From cysteine to phenylalanine, the CDR3 is 16 amino acids long. This entry keeps only the CDR3 DNA: 48 bases, framed from base 1. Trimming removed 0 bases from V and 6 bases from J; the gene matches leave 5 bases unexplained. The germline V gene yields SGDLS for CDR1 and YYNGEE for CDR2. The cohort comprised around 700 healthy bone marrow donors. At the time of sampling, every cohort member was nominally healthy, though immune exposures that went unrecorded were likely present. The donor was CMV seropositive and was included in the group of 289 seropositive cohort members. A peripheral blood sample was provided by each donor, and peripheral blood mononuclear cells were used for TCR beta sequencing. Genomic DNA was extracted from the blood cell samples with the Qiagen DNeasy Blood Extraction Kit.

Sequenced: PBMCs. This sequence was found in a woman aged 18-29 years in good health and CMV-seropositive. The chain couples TRBV9 to TRBJ2-2, with 10 bases in between that match TRBD2. The CDR3 in this case is CASSVASGGAAGELFF. Read as DNA, the sequence is TGTGCCAGCAGCGTAGCAAGCGGGGGGGCCGCCGGGGAGCTGTTTTTT.